This is a list of T cell receptor beta chains from one sample in a study of shared clonotypes between healthy human individuals. The table came from immunoSEQ multiplex PCR; TCRdb's copy has only in-frame clones and leaves some out. Counted here are about 640,000 clones, 72% occurring once; the ten biggest clones make up around 2%. Input material: memory CD4+ T cells sorted from blood. These receptors originate from a woman between 25 and 40 years old in good health. The CDR3 runs from the conserved cysteine through the conserved F or W. D genes are given only for firm matches. A row's size may be missing; if present it is once, few, many or a size class.

v_call,j_call,d_call,clone_size,cdr3_aa,cdr3_nt
TRBV27,TRBJ2-3,.,.,CASSSRVSLDTQYF,TGTGCCAGCAGTTCCCGGGTCTCCTTGGATACGCAGTATTTT
TRBV30,TRBJ2-7,.,once,CAWSRGYEQYF,TGTGCCTGGAGTCGGGGGTACGAGCAGTACTTC
TRBV5-1,TRBJ2-3,TRBD1,.,CASSFEGDRVIDTQYF,TGCGCCAGCAGCTTCGAAGGGGACAGGGTTATAGATACGCAGTATTTT
TRBV7-8,TRBJ1-5,TRBD1,.,CASSLSGQNNQPQHF,TGTGCCAGCAGCTTATCGGGACAGAATAATCAGCCCCAGCATTTT
TRBV5-1,TRBJ1-2,.,few,CATRTANYGYTF,TGCGCCACTAGGACAGCGAACTATGGCTACACCTTC
TRBV10-3,TRBJ1-5,TRBD1,few,CAISEPTGGSGQPQHF,TGTGCCATCAGTGAGCCCACAGGGGGCTCGGGTCAGCCCCAGCATTTT
TRBV5-1,TRBJ2-3,TRBD2,.,CASSLTVGLAGRGGGDTQYF,TGCGCCAGCAGCTTAACCGTGGGACTAGCGGGTCGAGGTGGGGGTGATACGCAGTATTTT
TRBV19,TRBJ2-5,TRBD2,.,CASSITSGYQETQYF,TGTGCCAGTAGTATCACTAGCGGTTACCAAGAGACCCAGTACTTC
TRBV2,TRBJ1-2,.,.,CASSDWPGRYGYTF,TGTGCCAGCAGTGACTGGCCAGGGAGGTATGGCTACACCTTC
TRBV28,TRBJ2-1,.,.,CASSREAHFYNEQFF,TGTGCCAGCAGTAGGGAGGCCCACTTCTACAATGAGCAGTTCTTC
TRBV18,TRBJ2-3,.,.,CASSPFQTRTDTQYF,TGTGCCAGCTCACCATTCCAGACGAGGACAGATACGCAGTATTTT
TRBV7-8,TRBJ1-5,.,.,CASSLQSPNQPQHF,TGTGCCAGCAGCTTACAGTCCCCCAATCAGCCCCAGCATTTT
TRBV11-3,TRBJ2-2,TRBD2,.,CASSLISGNGELFF,TGTGCCAGCAGCCTTATTAGCGGGAACGGGGAGCTGTTTTTT
TRBV27,TRBJ1-2,.,.,CASRGEGLNNGYTF,TGTGCCAGCAGGGGTGAGGGGCTTAATAATGGCTACACCTTC
TRBV11-2,TRBJ1-2,TRBD1,.,CASSMDRGRQGYTF,TGTGCCAGCAGCATGGACAGGGGGCGACAGGGCTACACCTTC
TRBV29-1,TRBJ2-7,.,few,CSVVANRSPGEQYF,TGCAGCGTTGTTGCCAACCGGTCCCCGGGGGAGCAGTACTTC
TRBV5-4,TRBJ2-1,.,.,CASSAGTGNRYNEQFF,TGTGCCAGCAGCGCCGGGACCGGGAATCGATACAATGAGCAGTTCTTC